This T cell receptor (beta chain) was recovered during a study of beta chain features in type 1 diabetes. Points from the study as a whole: Within each of all four CD4+ subsets, Type 1 diabetes patients had TCRB CDR3s that were moderately but significantly shorter.

A word on this clone: Its antigen is undetermined.

CDR1 and CDR2 (germline): MDHEN, SYDVKM. The CDR3 spans 12 residues. Trimming removed 6 bases from V and 5 bases from J; junction bases left unmatched: 1. Expressed TCRB transcripts were sequenced, since all the RNA that had been isolated was reverse transcribed. Profiled with immunoSEQ multiplex PCR; TCRdb holds only in-frame clones, not every one. Among some 290,000 clones listed, roughly a quarter were seen once. Sequenced material: naive CD4+ T cells from blood. The receptor's source is a young woman with type 1 diabetes. The rearrangement uses TRBV28 and TRBJ1-1, with 9 bases aligning to TRBD1. As DNA, the CDR3 is TGTGCCAGCAGCGACAGGGGGACTGAAGCTTTCTTT. Its protein is CASSDRGTEAFF.